This TCR beta chain appears in the sequencing data of a study of CD8+CD57+ T cells in acquired aplastic anemia. Findings of the study overall: About 30 shared CD8+ CDR3s appeared highly expressed within patients' immunodominant clones.

Sequencing was done on patients that had shown CD8+CD57+ cell expansion by flow cytometry. All patients were therapy-naive when blood was sampled. A word on this clonotype: No antigen is known for it. A read error may explain this, as a much larger clone is one base away. Since no conserved phenylalanine or tryptophan closes the CDR3, a read error is the likely cause.

Trimming shortened V by 8 bases and J by 6 bases, and 14 bases separated the two germline ends. The CDR3 has 13 residues. Profiling of TCR beta VDJ combinations and CDR3 sequences used genomic DNA as template. TCRdb processed the reads anew with MiXCR; each CDR3 protein has one entry. This table has about 180,000 distinct CDR3 sequences, approximately 48% appearing once. This TCR derives from a human donor with aplastic anemia. The rearrangement links TRBV12-3 or TRBV12-4 to TRBJ1-3, with D possibly being TRBD1 (5 bases). Sequencing was done on a sample of sorted CD4+, CD8+, or CD8+CD57+ T cells (not recorded which) from PBMCs. This CDR3 is CASSAGVANTIYL. CDR3 sequence (DNA): TGTGCCAGCTCTGCGGGGGTTGCAAACACCATATATCTT.